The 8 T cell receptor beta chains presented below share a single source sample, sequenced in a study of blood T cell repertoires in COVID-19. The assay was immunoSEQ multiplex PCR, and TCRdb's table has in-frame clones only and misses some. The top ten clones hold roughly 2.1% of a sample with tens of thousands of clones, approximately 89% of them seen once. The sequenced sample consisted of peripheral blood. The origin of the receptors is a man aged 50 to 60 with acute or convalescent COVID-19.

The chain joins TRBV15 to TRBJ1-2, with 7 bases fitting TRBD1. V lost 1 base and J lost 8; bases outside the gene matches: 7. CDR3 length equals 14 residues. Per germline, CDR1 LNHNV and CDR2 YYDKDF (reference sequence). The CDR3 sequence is CATSRARGVGGYTF. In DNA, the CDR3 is TGTGCCACCAGCAGAGCCAGGGGGGTGGGAGGCTACACCTTC.

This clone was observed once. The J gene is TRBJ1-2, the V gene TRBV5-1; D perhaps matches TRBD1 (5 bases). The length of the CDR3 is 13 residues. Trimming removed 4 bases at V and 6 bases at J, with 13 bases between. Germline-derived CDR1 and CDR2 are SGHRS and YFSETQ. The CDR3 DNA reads TGCGCCAGCAGCCCGGGGGGAGACCATGGCTACACCTTC. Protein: CASSPGGDHGYTF.

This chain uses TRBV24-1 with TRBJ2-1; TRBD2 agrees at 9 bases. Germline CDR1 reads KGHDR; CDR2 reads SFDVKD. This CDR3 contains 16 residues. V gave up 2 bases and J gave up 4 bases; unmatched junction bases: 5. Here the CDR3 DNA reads TGTGCCACCAGTGATTGGTCCAGCGGGAGGTACAATGAGCAGTTCTTC. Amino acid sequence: CATSDWSSGRYNEQFF.

The CDR3 loop reads CASSQNTGKETQYF. In DNA form, the CDR3 reads TGTGCCAGCTCACAGAATACAGGGAAGGAGACCCAGTACTTC. V gene TRBV18 combines with J gene TRBJ2-5; a weak D match, TRBD1 (6 bases). The germline V gene has CDR1 KGHSH and CDR2 LQKENI. With 4 bases removed from V and 5 bases from J, the gap between germline ends came to 14 bases. The CDR3 totals 14 residues.

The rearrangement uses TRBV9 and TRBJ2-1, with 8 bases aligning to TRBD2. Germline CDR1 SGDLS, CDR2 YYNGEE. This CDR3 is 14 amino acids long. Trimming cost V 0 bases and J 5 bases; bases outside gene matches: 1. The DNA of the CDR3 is TGTGCCAGCAGCGTAGAACTAGCGGACAATGAGCAGTTCTTC. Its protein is CASSVELADNEQFF.

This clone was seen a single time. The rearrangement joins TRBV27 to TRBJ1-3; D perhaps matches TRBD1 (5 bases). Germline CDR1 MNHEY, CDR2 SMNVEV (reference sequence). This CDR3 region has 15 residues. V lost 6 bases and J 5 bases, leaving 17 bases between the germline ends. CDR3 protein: CASSPEMGQRNTIYF. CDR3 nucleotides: TGTGCCAGCAGCCCCGAAATGGGGCAGAGAAACACCATATATTTT.

DNA of the CDR3: TGTGCCAGCAGCCAAGGCGGGGCGGTCCAGGTGTATTTT. Its translation is CASSQGGAVQVYF. The chain is built from TRBV3-1 (or the pseudogene TRBV3-2) and TRBJ2-3, with D possibly matching TRBD2 (6 bases). V lost 1 base to trimming and J lost 14 bases, with 16 bases between them. The CDR3 consists of 13 residues. Germline CDR1 and CDR2: LGHDT and YNNKEL (reference sequence).

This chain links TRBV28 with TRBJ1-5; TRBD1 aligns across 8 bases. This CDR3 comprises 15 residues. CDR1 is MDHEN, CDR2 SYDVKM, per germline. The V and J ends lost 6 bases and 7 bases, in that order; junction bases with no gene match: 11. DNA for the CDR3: TGTGCCAGCAGAGAACCTCAGGGGGCATGGCAGCCCCAGCATTTT. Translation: CASREPQGAWQPQHF.